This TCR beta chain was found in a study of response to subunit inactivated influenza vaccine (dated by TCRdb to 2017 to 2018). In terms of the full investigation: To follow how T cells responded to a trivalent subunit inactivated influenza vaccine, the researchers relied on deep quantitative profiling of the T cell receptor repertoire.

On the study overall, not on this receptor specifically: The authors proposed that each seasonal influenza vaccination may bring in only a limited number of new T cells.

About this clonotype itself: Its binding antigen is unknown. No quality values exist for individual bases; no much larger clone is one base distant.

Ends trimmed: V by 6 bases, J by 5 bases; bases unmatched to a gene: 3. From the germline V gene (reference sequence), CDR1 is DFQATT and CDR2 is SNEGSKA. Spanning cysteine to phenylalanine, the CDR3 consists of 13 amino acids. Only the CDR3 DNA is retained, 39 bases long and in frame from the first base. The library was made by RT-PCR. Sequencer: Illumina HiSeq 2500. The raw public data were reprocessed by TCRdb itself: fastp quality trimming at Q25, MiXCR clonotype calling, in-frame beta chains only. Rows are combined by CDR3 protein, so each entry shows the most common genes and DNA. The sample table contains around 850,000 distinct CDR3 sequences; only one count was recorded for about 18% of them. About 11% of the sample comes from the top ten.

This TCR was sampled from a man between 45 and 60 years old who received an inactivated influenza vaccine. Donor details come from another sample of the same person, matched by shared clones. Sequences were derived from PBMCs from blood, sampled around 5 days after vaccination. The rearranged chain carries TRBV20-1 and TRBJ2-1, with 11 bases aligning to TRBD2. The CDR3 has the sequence CSANSGGDNEQFF. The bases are TGCAGTGCAAATAGCGGGGGGGACAATGAGCAGTTCTTC.